This passage covers 20 T cell receptor beta chains from one sample sequenced in a study of tissue T cells after allogeneic stem cell transplantation. TCRdb's copy holds only in-frame clones and misses some; the assay was immunoSEQ multiplex PCR. The data contain 9,000 to 10,000 clones, 60% of them singletons. The sample consisted of tissue from the jejunum, taken at autopsy. These receptors all come from a woman between 18 and 50 years old with breast cancer.

The rearrangement joins TRBV7-2 to TRBJ2-3; possible D gene TRBD1, 7 bases. V dropped 8 bases and J dropped 1 base, with 13 bases sitting between them. Per germline, CDR1 SGHTA and CDR2 FQGNSA. CDR3 length equals 14 residues. In DNA, the CDR3 is TGTGCCAGCGGAGGGGGCCCGGGCACAGATACGCAGTATTTT. This codes for CASGGGPGTDTQYF.

The chain recombines TRBV20-1 with TRBJ2-7; D is ambiguous. V lost 3 bases, J lost 3 bases, and 12 bases lay in between. The CDR3 has 13 amino acids. Germline V lookup: CDR1 DFQATT, CDR2 SNEGSKA (reference sequence). CDR3 nucleotide sequence: TGCAGTGCTAGTCGGCTGGGCAGCTACGAGCAGTACTTC. This codes for CSASRLGSYEQYF.

This rearrangement joins TRBV3-1 (or the pseudogene TRBV3-2) to TRBJ2-3; 9 nucleotides match TRBD2. V gave up 3 bases and J gave up 5 bases; unmatched junction bases: 6. The CDR3 runs 15 residues. From germline, CDR1 is LGHDT and CDR2 YNNKEL (reference sequence). CDR3 sequence reads: CASSHGGRALDTQYF. As DNA, the CDR3 is TGTGCCAGCAGCCACGGCGGGAGGGCCTTAGATACGCAGTATTTT.

The rearrangement links TRBV5-4 to TRBJ2-7; 9 bases line up with TRBD2. V dropped 0 bases and J dropped 1; count of bases not matched to a gene: 8. Germline-derived CDR1 and CDR2 are SGHNT and YYREEE (reference sequence). The CDR3 spans 17 residues. In DNA form, the CDR3 reads TGTGCCAGCAGCTTGGTTATGTCGGCGGGGGGGTCCTACGAGCAGTACTTC. The encoded protein is CASSLVMSAGGSYEQYF.

The genes are TRBV3-1 (or the pseudogene TRBV3-2) and TRBJ2-7; D is unclear. This CDR3 contains 14 residues. Trimming removed 0 bases from V and 2 bases from J, with 8 bases in between. Germline V gene data show CDR1 as LGHDT and CDR2 as YNNKEL (reference sequence). The CDR3 region is CASSQDRSTYEQYF. As DNA, the CDR3 is TGTGCCAGCAGCCAAGACCGGTCCACCTACGAGCAGTACTTC.

The rearrangement uses TRBV7-2 and TRBJ2-7; weak D call: TRBD2 (6 bases). V dropped 5 bases and J dropped 1 base, with 12 bases sitting between them. Germline V lookup: CDR1 SGHTA, CDR2 FQGNSA. The CDR3 sequence is 14 residues long. The CDR3 sequence is CASSPGTVSYEQYF. The CDR3 DNA sequence: TGTGCCAGCAGCCCCGGGACTGTTTCCTACGAGCAGTACTTC. Variable domain in full (rest from reference TRBV7-2 and TRBJ2-7): GAGVSQSPSNKVTEKGKDVELRCDPISGHTALYWYRQSLGQGLEFLIYFQGNSAPDKSGLPSDRFSAERTGGSVSTLTIQRTQQEDSAVYLCASSPGTVSYEQYFGPGTRLTVT.

V is TRBV24-1 and J is TRBJ2-2; D tentatively reads TRBD1 or TRBD2 (5 bases each). Germline-derived CDR1 and CDR2 are KGHDR and SFDVKD. V was pared by 7 bases and J by 1 base, with 9 bases between. This CDR3 spans 14 amino acids. The CDR3 sequence: CATRGRVNTGELFF. The CDR3 bases are TGTGCCACCAGGGGGCGGGTGAACACCGGGGAGCTGTTTTTT.

V usage is TRBV7-9 and J usage is TRBJ2-1; TRBD2 aligns across 10 bases. CDR1 and CDR2 from the germline V gene are SEHNR and FQNEAQ (reference sequence). CDR3 length: 16 residues. V lost 6 bases to trimming and J lost 8 bases; unmatched junction nucleotides: 13. CDR3 DNA sequence: TGTGCCAGCAGTCCCAGTAGCGGGAGGCCCGTCTATGAGCAGTTCTTC. This gives the protein CASSPSSGRPVYEQFF. The full variable domain, its missing parts supplied by reference TRBV7-9 and TRBJ2-1, is DTGVSQNPRHKITKRGQNVTFRCDPISEHNRLYWYRQTLGQGPEFLTYFQNEAQLEKSRLLSDRFSAERPKGSFSTLEIQRTEQGDSAMYLCASSPSSGRPVYEQFFGPGTRLTVL.

J is TRBJ2-2 and V is TRBV5-4; D call uncertain. The CDR3 has 13 amino acids. The V and J ends lost 7 bases and 7 bases respectively, with 14 bases between them. CDR1 and CDR2 from the germline V gene are SGHNT and YYREEE (reference sequence). CDR3 protein: CASHSEPGGELFF. The CDR3 nucleotides read TGTGCCAGCCATAGTGAACCGGGCGGGGAGCTGTTTTTT.

This clone is a singleton in its sample. The chain employs TRBV5-4 and TRBJ1-3; tentative D call: TRBD1 (5 bases). Germline V gene sequence: CDR1 SGHNT, CDR2 YYREEE (reference sequence). Trimming left V 2 bases short and J 2 bases short, with 8 bases between. The CDR3 runs 14 residues. The CDR3 coding sequence is TGTGCCAGCAGCTTCCGGGGGGCTGGAAACACCATATATTTT. Translated, it gives CASSFRGAGNTIYF.

The rearrangement uses TRBV6-5 and TRBJ2-7; 8 nucleotides match TRBD1. V was pared by 7 bases and J by 0 bases, with 5 bases of the junction left unmatched. CDR3 length equals 14 residues. The germline V gene has CDR1 MNHEY and CDR2 SVGAGI. The CDR3 nucleotides read TGTGCCAGCAAGCGGACAGGGAGCTCCTACGAGCAGTACTTC. This gives the protein CASKRTGSSYEQYF.

This chain connects TRBV5-1 to TRBJ2-1; a weak D match, TRBD1 (8 bases). Looked up from germline, CDR1 is SGHRS and CDR2 is YFSETQ. The CDR3 sequence is 16 residues long. V lost 0 bases to trimming and J lost 4 bases, with 14 bases between them. The CDR3 spells CASSLAGRTGYNEQFF. DNA of the CDR3: TGCGCCAGCAGCTTGGCCGGGAGGACAGGGTACAATGAGCAGTTCTTC.

This chain uses TRBV30 with TRBJ2-3; D gene unclear. Germline V gene data show CDR1 as GTSNPN and CDR2 as SVGIG (reference sequence). CDR3 length equals 12 residues. V lost 5 bases, J lost 4 bases, and 10 bases lay in between. The CDR3 loop reads CAWAQSADTQYF. In nucleotides, the CDR3 is TGTGCCTGGGCCCAAAGTGCAGATACGCAGTATTTT. The entire variable domain, with the rest obtained from reference TRBV30 and TRBJ2-3, is as follows: SQTIHQWPATLVQPVGSPLSLECTVEGTSNPNLYWYRQAAGRGLQLLFYSVGIGQISSEVPQNLSASRPQDRQFILSSKKLLLSDSGFYLCAWAQSADTQYFGPGTRLTVL.

The rearrangement links TRBV5-5 to TRBJ2-7; D call uncertain. CDR3 length: 15 residues. Trimming removed 0 bases from V and 6 bases from J, with 16 bases in between. CDR1 is SGHKS and CDR2 is YYEKEE in the germline V gene (reference sequence). The CDR3 DNA sequence: TGTGCCAGCAGCTTGGAGGCCTCGGAAGTAGGCGAGCAGTACTTC. Translation gives CASSLEASEVGEQYF.

The V gene is TRBV10-3, the J gene TRBJ1-4; 7 nucleotides align to TRBD1. The CDR3 extends over 17 amino acids. In germline, CDR1 is ENHRY, CDR2 SYGVKD. V was pared by 6 bases and J by 2 bases, with 12 bases of the junction left unmatched. In DNA form, the CDR3 reads TGTGCCATCAGGGAGGGTCAGGGGACAGCGACTAATGAAAAACTGTTTTTT. Protein sequence: CAIREGQGTATNEKLFF.

The J gene is TRBJ1-1, the V gene TRBV11-3; D gene uncertain. Between the trimmed V and J ends, which lost 1 base and 4 bases, there was a span of 7 bases. This CDR3 has 13 amino acids. CDR1 is SGHNT, CDR2 YENEEA, per germline. The CDR3 spells CASSLVAGTEAFF. The DNA of the CDR3 is TGTGCCAGCAGCTTAGTGGCAGGCACTGAAGCTTTCTTT.

V and J are TRBV20-1 and TRBJ1-2; D is undetermined. The CDR3 is 13 amino acids. The ends were cut back, 3 bases at V and 4 bases at J, with 12 bases in the middle. Germline V gene data show CDR1 as DFQATT and CDR2 as SNEGSKA (reference sequence). The CDR3 spells CSASIRPGYGYTF. CDR3 DNA sequence: TGCAGTGCTAGTATCCGGCCCGGCTATGGCTACACCTTC.

V is TRBV5-4 and J is TRBJ2-7, with TRBD2 identical over 13 bases. The ends lost 4 bases at V and 3 bases at J; junction bases unmatched: 4. The CDR3 consists of 15 residues. Per germline, CDR1 SGHNT and CDR2 YYREEE (reference sequence). CDR3 in amino acids: CASSAGLAGDYEQYF. In nucleotides, the CDR3 is TGTGCCAGCAGCGCCGGACTAGCGGGAGACTACGAGCAGTACTTC.

The chain links TRBV10-3 to TRBJ2-7; 8 bases map to TRBD1. In germline, CDR1 is ENHRY, CDR2 SYGVKD. V was pared by 0 bases and J by 5 bases, with 6 bases of the junction left unmatched. The CDR3 is made up of 15 amino acids. The CDR3 nucleotides read TGTGCCATCAGTGAGTCGAGGCAGGGGGCCAACGAGCAGTACTTC. It translates to CAISESRQGANEQYF.

The gene calls are TRBV6-5 and TRBJ2-7; a possible D gene is TRBD1 (6 bases). The CDR3 length is 15 residues. Germline-derived CDR1 and CDR2 are MNHEY and SVGAGI. With 7 bases removed from V and 0 bases from J, the gap between germline ends came to 16 bases. The DNA for the CDR3 is TGTGCCAGCACCGCAACAGGGTTTAGCTCCTACGAGCAGTACTTC. Its translation: CASTATGFSSYEQYF.